This T cell receptor (beta chain) was identified in a study of blood T cell repertoires in COVID-19. As for the study in general: Material from acute and convalescent COVID-19 was sourced from the United States, Italy and Spain. Sources were T cells, B-cell-depleted T cells, or PBMCs; the material itself was cDNA or gDNA.

With 3 bases clipped from V and 0 bases from J, the junction kept 11 bases outside the gene matches. CDR3 length equals 19 residues. Germline CDR1 reads SNHLY; CDR2 reads FYNNEI. In the source study's methods: The authors estimated nucleated cell counts from reference gene primer amplification. Clones were sequenced by immunoSEQ multiplex PCR, and TCRdb holds only the in-frame ones, with some missing. V, J and clone size are taken as reported in that table, and D and trimming were inferred from the DNA itself. The table lists 85,000 to 130,000 clones, around 90% of them singletons. Sequenced sample: peripheral blood. The receptor was derived from a woman aged 55-69 years with acute or convalescent COVID-19. The gene calls are TRBV2 and TRBJ2-3; 11 nucleotides match TRBD1. DNA of the CDR3: TGTGCCAGCAGTGAGCAAGGACAGGGGGCCATCTTAAGCACAGATACGCAGTATTTT. Its translation: CASSEQGQGAILSTDTQYF.